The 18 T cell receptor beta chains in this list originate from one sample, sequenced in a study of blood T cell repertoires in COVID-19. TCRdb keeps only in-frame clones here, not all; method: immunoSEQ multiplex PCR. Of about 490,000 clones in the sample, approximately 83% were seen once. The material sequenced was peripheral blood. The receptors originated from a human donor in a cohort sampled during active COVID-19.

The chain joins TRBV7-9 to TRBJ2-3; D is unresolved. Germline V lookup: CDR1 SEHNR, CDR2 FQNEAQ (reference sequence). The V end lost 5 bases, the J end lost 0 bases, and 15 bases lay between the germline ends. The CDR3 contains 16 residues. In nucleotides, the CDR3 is TGTGCCAGCAGCCCCCGATTCCTACCTAGCACAGATACGCAGTATTTT. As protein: CASSPRFLPSTDTQYF.

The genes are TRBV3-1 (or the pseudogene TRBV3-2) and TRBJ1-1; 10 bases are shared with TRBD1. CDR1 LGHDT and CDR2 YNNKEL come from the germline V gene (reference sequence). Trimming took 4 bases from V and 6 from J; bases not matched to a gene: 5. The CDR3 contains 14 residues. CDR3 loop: CASSPRTGGAEAFF. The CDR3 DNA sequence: TGTGCCAGCAGCCCCCGGACAGGGGGGGCTGAAGCTTTCTTT.

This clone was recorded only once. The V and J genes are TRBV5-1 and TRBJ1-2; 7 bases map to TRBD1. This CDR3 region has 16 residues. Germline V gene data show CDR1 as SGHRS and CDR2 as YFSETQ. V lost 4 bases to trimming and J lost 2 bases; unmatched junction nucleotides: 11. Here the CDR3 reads CASSNLQGEKNYGYTF. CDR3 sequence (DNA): TGCGCCAGCAGCAATCTTCAGGGGGAGAAAAACTATGGCTACACCTTC.

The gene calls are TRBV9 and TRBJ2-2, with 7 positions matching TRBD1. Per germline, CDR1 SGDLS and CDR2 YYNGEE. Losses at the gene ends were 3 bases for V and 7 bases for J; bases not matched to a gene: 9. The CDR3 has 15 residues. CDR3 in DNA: TGTGCCAGCAGCGCCGGGACAGAGCCGTTCGGGGAGCTGTTTTTT. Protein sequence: CASSAGTEPFGELFF.

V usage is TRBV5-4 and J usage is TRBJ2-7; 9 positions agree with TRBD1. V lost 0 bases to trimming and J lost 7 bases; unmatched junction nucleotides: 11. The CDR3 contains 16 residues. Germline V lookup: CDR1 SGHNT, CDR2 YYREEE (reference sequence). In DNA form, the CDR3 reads TGTGCCAGCAGCTTGGCCGTCCCGGGACAGGGCAATGAGCAGTACTTC. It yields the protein CASSLAVPGQGNEQYF. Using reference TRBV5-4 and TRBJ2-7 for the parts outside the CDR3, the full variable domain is ETGVTQSPTHLIKTRGQQVTLRCSSQSGHNTVSWYQQALGQGPQFIFQYYREEENGRGNFPPRFSGLQFPNYSSELNVNALELDDSALYLCASSLAVPGQGNEQYFGPGTRLTVT.

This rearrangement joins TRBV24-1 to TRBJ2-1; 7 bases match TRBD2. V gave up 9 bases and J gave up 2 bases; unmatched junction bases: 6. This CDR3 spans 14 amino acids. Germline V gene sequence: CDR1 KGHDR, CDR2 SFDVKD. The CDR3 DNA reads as TGTGCCACCGGGGAGGGCGGTGCCTACAATGAGCAGTTCTTC. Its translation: CATGEGGAYNEQFF.

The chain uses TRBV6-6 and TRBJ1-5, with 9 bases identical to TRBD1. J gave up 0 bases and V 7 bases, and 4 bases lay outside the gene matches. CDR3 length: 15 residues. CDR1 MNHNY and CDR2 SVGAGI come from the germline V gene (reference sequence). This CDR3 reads CASNSDRGSNQPQHF. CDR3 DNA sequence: TGTGCCAGCAATTCGGACAGGGGTAGCAATCAGCCCCAGCATTTT.

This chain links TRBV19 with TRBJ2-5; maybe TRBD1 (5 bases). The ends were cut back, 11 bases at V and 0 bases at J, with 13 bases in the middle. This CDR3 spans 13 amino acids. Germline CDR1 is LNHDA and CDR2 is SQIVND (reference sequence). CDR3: CAVGQGDQETQYF. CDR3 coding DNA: TGTGCCGTCGGACAAGGGGACCAAGAGACCCAGTACTTC.

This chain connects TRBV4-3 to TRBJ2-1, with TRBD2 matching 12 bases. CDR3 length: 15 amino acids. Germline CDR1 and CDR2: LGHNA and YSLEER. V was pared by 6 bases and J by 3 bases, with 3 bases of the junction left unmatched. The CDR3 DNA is TGCGCCAGCAGTCGGACTAGCGGGGTCTACAATGAGCAGTTCTTC. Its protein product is CASSRTSGVYNEQFF.

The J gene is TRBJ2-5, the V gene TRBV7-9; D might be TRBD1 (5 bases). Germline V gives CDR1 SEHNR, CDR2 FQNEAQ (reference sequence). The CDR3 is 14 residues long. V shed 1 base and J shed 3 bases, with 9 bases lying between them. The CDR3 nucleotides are TGTGCCAGCAGCTTAGTCAGCAGGGAAGAGACCCAGTACTTC. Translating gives CASSLVSREETQYF.

CDR3 residues: CASSLTSGRVYEQYF. The CDR3 bases are TGCGCCAGCAGCCTGACTAGCGGGAGGGTTTACGAGCAGTACTTC. The gene calls are TRBV5-1 and TRBJ2-7, with 14 bases fitting TRBD2. The germline V gene encodes CDR1 SGHRS and CDR2 YFSETQ. V lost 4 bases, J lost 4 bases, and 4 bases stayed unmatched. This CDR3 has 15 amino acids.

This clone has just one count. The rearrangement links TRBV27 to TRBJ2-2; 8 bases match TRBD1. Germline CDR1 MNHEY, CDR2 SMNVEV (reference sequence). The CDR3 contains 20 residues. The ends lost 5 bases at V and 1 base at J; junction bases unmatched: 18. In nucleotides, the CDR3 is TGTGCCAGCAGTCATAACAATCTCAGGACAGGGCCGAAGAACACCGGGGAGCTGTTTTTT. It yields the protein CASSHNNLRTGPKNTGELFF.

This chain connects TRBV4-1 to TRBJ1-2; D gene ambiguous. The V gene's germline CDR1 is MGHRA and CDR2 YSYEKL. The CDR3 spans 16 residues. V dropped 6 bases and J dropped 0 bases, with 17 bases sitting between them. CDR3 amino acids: CASRPIAVQTNYGYTF. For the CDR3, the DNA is TGCGCCAGCAGACCTATCGCGGTCCAGACTAACTATGGCTACACCTTC.

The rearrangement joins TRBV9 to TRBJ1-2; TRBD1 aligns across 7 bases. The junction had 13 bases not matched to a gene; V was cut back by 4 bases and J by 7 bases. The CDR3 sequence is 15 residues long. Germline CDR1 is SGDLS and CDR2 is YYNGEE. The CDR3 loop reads CASSPPDRLTGGYTF. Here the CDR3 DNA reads TGTGCCAGCAGCCCTCCGGACAGGCTAACGGGTGGCTACACCTTC.

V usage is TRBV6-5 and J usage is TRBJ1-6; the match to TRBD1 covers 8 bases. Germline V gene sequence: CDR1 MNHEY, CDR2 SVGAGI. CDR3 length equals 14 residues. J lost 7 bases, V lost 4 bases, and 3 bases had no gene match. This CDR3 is CASSSGTGNSPLHF. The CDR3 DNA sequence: TGTGCCAGCAGTTCCGGGACAGGCAATTCACCCCTCCACTTT.

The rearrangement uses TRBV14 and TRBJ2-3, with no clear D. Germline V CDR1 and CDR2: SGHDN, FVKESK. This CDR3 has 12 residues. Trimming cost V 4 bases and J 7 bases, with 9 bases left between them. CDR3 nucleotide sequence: TGTGCCAGCAGCCTCTCCCCTAATACGCAGTATTTT. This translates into CASSLSPNTQYF.

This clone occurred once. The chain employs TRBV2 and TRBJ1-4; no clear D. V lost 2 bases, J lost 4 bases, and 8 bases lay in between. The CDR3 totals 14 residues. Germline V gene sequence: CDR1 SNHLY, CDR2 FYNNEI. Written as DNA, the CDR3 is TGTGCCAGCAGTGAAAGAGCGTTTAATGAAAAACTGTTTTTT. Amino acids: CASSERAFNEKLFF.

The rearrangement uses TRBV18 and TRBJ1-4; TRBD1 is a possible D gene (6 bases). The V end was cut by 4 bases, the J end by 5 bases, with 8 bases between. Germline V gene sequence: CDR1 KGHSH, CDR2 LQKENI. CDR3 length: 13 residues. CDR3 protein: CASSQQGNEKLFF. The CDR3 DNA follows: TGTGCCAGCTCACAGCAGGGGAATGAAAAACTGTTTTTT.